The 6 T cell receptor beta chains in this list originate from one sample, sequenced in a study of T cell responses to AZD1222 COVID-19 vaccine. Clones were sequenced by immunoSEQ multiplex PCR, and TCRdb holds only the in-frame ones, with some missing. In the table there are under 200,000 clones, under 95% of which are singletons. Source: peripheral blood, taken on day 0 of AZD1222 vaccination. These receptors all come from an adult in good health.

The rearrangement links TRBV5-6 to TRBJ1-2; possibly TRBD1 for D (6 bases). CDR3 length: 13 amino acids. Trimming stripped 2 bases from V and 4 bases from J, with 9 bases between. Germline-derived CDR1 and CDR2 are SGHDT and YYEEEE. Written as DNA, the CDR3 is TGTGCCAGCAGCTTACAGGGAATCTATGGCTACACCTTC. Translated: CASSLQGIYGYTF.

The CDR3 nucleotides read TGTGCCAGCAGCGCCTCCTCGACAGGGGCTCCAATGAGGCAGTACTTC. Translated, it gives CASSASSTGAPMRQYF. The genes are TRBV9 and TRBJ2-7; 8 bases are a match to TRBD1. The junction had 17 bases not matched to a gene; V was cut back by 3 bases and J by 9 bases. CDR3 length: 16 amino acids. Germline V gene data show CDR1 as SGDLS and CDR2 as YYNGEE.

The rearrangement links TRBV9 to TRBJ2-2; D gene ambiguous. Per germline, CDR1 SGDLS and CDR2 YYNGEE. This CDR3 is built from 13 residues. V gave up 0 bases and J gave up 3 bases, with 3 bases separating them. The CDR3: CASSVVDTGELFF. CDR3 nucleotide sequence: TGTGCCAGCAGCGTAGTAGACACCGGGGAGCTGTTTTTT. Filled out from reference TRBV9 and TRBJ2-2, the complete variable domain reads DSGVTQTPKHLITATGQRVTLRCSPRSGDLSVYWYQQSLDQGLQFLIQYYNGEERAKGNILERFSAQQFPDLHSELNLSSLELGDSALYFCASSVVDTGELFFGEGSRLTVL.

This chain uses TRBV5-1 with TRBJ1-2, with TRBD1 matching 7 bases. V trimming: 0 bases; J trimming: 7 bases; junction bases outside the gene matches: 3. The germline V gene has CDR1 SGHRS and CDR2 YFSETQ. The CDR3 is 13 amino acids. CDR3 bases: TGCGCCAGCAGCTTGGAGGGGGCACGTGGCTACACCTTC. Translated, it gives CASSLEGARGYTF.

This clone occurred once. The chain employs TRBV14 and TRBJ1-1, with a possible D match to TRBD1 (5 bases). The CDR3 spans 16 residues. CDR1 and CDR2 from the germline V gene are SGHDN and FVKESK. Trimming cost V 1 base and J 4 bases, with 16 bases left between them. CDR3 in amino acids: CASSQVGGMLGTEAFF. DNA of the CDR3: TGTGCCAGCAGCCAAGTTGGGGGTATGTTGGGCACTGAAGCTTTCTTT.

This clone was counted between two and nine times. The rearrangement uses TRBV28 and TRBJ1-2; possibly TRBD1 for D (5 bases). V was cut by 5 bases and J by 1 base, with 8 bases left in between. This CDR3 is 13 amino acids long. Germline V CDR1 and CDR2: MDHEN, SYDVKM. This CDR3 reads CASSTTDNYGYTF. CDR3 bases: TGTGCCAGCAGTACGACAGATAACTATGGCTACACCTTC.